These 8 T cell receptor beta chains originate from one sample sequenced in a study of blood T cells in healthy people across ages. A J-beta primer mix and a sample-barcoded 5' primer were used in a second PCR of roughly 6 to 11 cycles. TCRdb reanalysed the 5' RACE reads using MiXCR and keeps one entry per CDR3 protein. The sample lists more than 1,400,000 distinct CDR3 sequences, 42% occurring once. Input material: blood. The receptors come from a woman in her late teens or twenties in good health.

This clonotype was recorded once. The chain employs TRBV2 and TRBJ2-7; 7 bases map to TRBD1. CDR1 is SNHLY, CDR2 FYNNEI, per germline. The CDR3 is 17 amino acids. Trimming took 4 bases from V and 0 from J; bases not matched to a gene: 12. The DNA for the CDR3 is TGTGCCAGCAGTGGGTCCCTAACAGGGGAGAGCTCCTACGAGCAGTACTTC. This sequence encodes CASSGSLTGESSYEQYF.

The DNA for the CDR3 is TGTGCCAGCAGTTCGCCGGTGGATAATGAGCAGTTCTTC. This translates into CASSSPVDNEQFF. The chain uses TRBV7-9 and TRBJ2-1; D unresolved. CDR1 SEHNR and CDR2 FQNEAQ come from the germline V gene (reference sequence). CDR3 length equals 13 residues. With 6 bases removed from V and 7 bases from J, the gap between germline ends came to 13 bases.

This clonotype was seen a few times. The V and J genes are TRBV28 and TRBJ2-3; a possible D gene is TRBD2 (6 bases). CDR3 length: 17 amino acids. Germline V gives CDR1 MDHEN, CDR2 SYDVKM. The V gene lost 3 bases and the J gene lost 0 bases, with 16 bases spanning the gap. CDR3: CASSFNLGGPSTDTQYF. In nucleotides, the CDR3 is TGTGCCAGCAGTTTTAATCTCGGGGGACCCAGCACAGATACGCAGTATTTT.

The table lists this clonotype with a count of one. The rearrangement links TRBV20-1 to TRBJ2-3; tentatively, D is TRBD2 (6 bases). V was cut by 5 bases and J by 2 bases, with 17 bases left in between. The CDR3 length is 15 residues. Germline values: CDR1 DFQATT, CDR2 SNEGSKA (reference sequence). As DNA, the CDR3 is TGCAGTGCTCGCCGGGAAGGGCGGGACACAGATACGCAGTATTTT. This codes for CSARREGRDTDTQYF.

In this sample, this clonotype turned up a few times. The V and J genes are TRBV25-1 and TRBJ2-7, with D hard to call. Germline V lookup: CDR1 MGHDK, CDR2 SYGVNS. CDR3 length equals 17 residues. The V end lost 3 bases, the J end lost 3 bases, and 21 bases lay between the germline ends. The CDR3 DNA reads TGTGCCAGCAGTGATACGGGTCGTCCAAAAGGGATCTACGAGCAGTACTTC. This encodes CASSDTGRPKGIYEQYF.

The CDR3 DNA reads as TGTGCCAGCAGTTTTGGAACAGTGGGAGCAGATGTGGAATATTTT. It specifies CASSFGTVGADVEYF. V gene TRBV12-3 or TRBV12-4 combines with J gene TRBJ2-3, with a possible D match to TRBD2 (5 bases). CDR3 length: 15 residues. V was pared by 3 bases and J by 15 bases, with 25 bases between.

About this clonotype: One base away lies a much larger clone, so this may be a sequencing read error. This chain links TRBV10-1 with TRBJ1-1; no definite D call. Germline lookup yields CDR1 WNHNN and CDR2 SYGVQD (reference sequence). CDR3 size: 12 residues. V was pared by 6 bases and J by 5 bases, with 10 bases between. The CDR3 DNA is TGCGCCAGCAGGGGTGGGGAAACTGAAGCTTTCTTT. Encoded protein: CASRGGETEAFF.

Regarding this clonotype: Its ends do not fully match the called genes, so a read error is possible. The chain employs TRBV9 and TRBJ2-3; D perhaps matches TRBD2 (6 bases). The germline V gene has CDR1 SGDLS and CDR2 YYNGEE. CDR3 length: 16 residues. CDR3 in DNA: TGTGCCAGCGGCGTAGCTGTTAGGAGGGGCACAGATACGCAGTATTTT. This codes for CASGVAVRRGTDTQYF.